The 14 T cell receptor beta chains in this list originate from one sample, sequenced in a study of cytomegalovirus exposure and HLA in healthy donors. Researchers ran the PCR with 60 Vbeta and 13 Jbeta primers. The data were produced by immunoSEQ multiplex PCR, yet TCRdb's version contains in-frame clones alone and is incomplete. The repertoire includes about 120,000 clones, 70% to 80% of them detected once, and 11% sits in the top ten. The source material was PBMCs. The receptors here all came from a woman aged 45-60 years in good health and CMV-seropositive.

This clone was observed a single time. CDR3 nucleotide sequence: TGTGCCAGCAGTGGGGCGGGGCCGGGCGAGCAGTACTTC. This codes for CASSGAGPGEQYF. V is TRBV2 and J is TRBJ2-7, with a weak D call TRBD2 (6 bases). The CDR3 extends over 13 amino acids. The V gene lost 4 bases and the J gene lost 6 bases, with 13 bases spanning the gap. In germline, CDR1 is SNHLY, CDR2 FYNNEI. Using reference TRBV2 and TRBJ2-7 for the parts outside the CDR3, the full variable domain is EPEVTQTPSHQVTQMGQEVILRCVPISNHLYFYWYRQILGQKVEFLVSFYNNEISEKSEIFDDQFSVERPDGSNFTLKIRSTKLEDSAMYFCASSGAGPGEQYFGPGTRLTVT.

The V and J genes are TRBV4-1 and TRBJ1-6, with D perhaps TRBD1 (6 bases). The germline gives CDR1 MGHRA, CDR2 YSYEKL. This CDR3 contains 15 residues. Trimming removed 3 bases at V and 5 bases at J, with 11 bases between. This CDR3 is CASSHLQGNNSPLHF. Here the CDR3 DNA reads TGCGCCAGCAGCCACTTACAGGGAAATAATTCACCCCTCCACTTT.

This chain links TRBV30 with TRBJ1-1; TRBD1 matches at 9 bases. Trimming removed 2 bases from V and 9 bases from J; junction bases left unmatched: 13. Looked up from germline, CDR1 is GTSNPN and CDR2 is SVGIG (reference sequence). The CDR3 is 15 residues long. The CDR3 region is CAWSLGGQGFKQAFF. In DNA form, the CDR3 reads TGTGCCTGGAGTCTCGGGGGACAGGGTTTTAAACAAGCTTTCTTT.

The CDR3 DNA follows: TGCGCCAGCAGCCCCGGGACAGGCGGTGAGCAGTTCTTC. This gives the protein CASSPGTGGEQFF. The rearrangement links TRBV4-3 to TRBJ2-1; TRBD1 agrees at 8 bases. The ends lost 4 bases at V and 9 bases at J; junction bases unmatched: 5. Germline V gene data show CDR1 as LGHNA and CDR2 as YSLEER. The CDR3 is 13 amino acids.

The count of this clone is one. The chain employs TRBV11-2 and TRBJ1-2, with no clear D. The ends were cut back, 0 bases at V and 0 bases at J, with 8 bases in the middle. This CDR3 has 15 residues. Germline V gene data show CDR1 as SGHAT and CDR2 as FQNNGV. The CDR3 sequence is CASSLELGPNYGYTF. For the CDR3, the DNA is TGTGCCAGCAGCTTAGAACTGGGCCCTAACTATGGCTACACCTTC.

V usage is TRBV19 and J usage is TRBJ2-5; tentatively, D is TRBD2 (5 bases). The J call could be wrong; TRBJ2-7 is a better fit for the DNA end. Germline-derived CDR1 and CDR2 are LNHDA and SQIVND (reference sequence). The CDR3 covers 13 residues. CDR3 sequence: CASSIDSVGEQYF. The CDR3 nucleotides are TGTGCCAGTAGTATAGATAGCGTGGGCGAGCAGTACTTC.

The chain couples TRBV5-1 to TRBJ2-2; D is perhaps TRBD2 (5 bases). The CDR3 totals 16 residues. Germline CDR1 is SGHRS and CDR2 is YFSETQ. Trimming took off 0 bases at V and 3 bases at J, with 12 bases between the two ends. This chain's CDR3 is CASSLGGSSDTGELFF. CDR3 bases: TGCGCCAGCAGCTTGGGAGGGAGCTCGGACACCGGGGAGCTGTTTTTT.

This chain connects TRBV2 to TRBJ2-3, with D maybe TRBD2 (5 bases). Germline V lookup: CDR1 SNHLY, CDR2 FYNNEI. CDR3 length: 15 amino acids. V was clipped by 6 bases and J by 1 base, with 14 bases between them. This chain's CDR3 is CASSGLNLRTDTQYF. CDR3 DNA: TGTGCCAGCAGCGGACTCAACCTACGCACAGATACGCAGTATTTT.

The chain is built from TRBV13 and TRBJ2-7, with 9 bases matching TRBD1. The CDR3 runs to 14 residues. Germline V lookup: CDR1 PRHDT, CDR2 FYEKMQ (reference sequence). With V trimmed by 5 bases and J by 5 bases, 7 bases remained unmatched. The DNA of the CDR3 is TGTGCCAGCAGCCGGACAGGGGATTATCACGAGCAGTACTTC. Translated: CASSRTGDYHEQYF.

The chain couples TRBV6-5 to TRBJ2-5; D not certain. CDR3 length: 15 residues. Germline V gene sequence: CDR1 MNHEY, CDR2 SVGAGI. V lost 2 bases and J lost 1, with 11 bases in between. CDR3 bases: TGTGCCAGCAGTTACGGTTGGGCAGCCCAAGAGACCCAGTACTTC. It is translated as CASSYGWAAQETQYF.

This clone appeared a single time. This chain links TRBV15 with TRBJ2-3; D is possibly TRBD2 (5 bases). This CDR3 contains 15 residues. Deletions cut 4 bases from V and 0 bases from J, with 11 bases between. CDR1 is LNHNV and CDR2 is YYDKDF in the germline V gene (reference sequence). CDR3 sequence (DNA): TGTGCCACCAGCAAGCGGACTCCAAGCACAGATACGCAGTATTTT. It encodes CATSKRTPSTDTQYF.

This chain joins TRBV29-1 and TRBJ2-1; 14 nucleotides align to TRBD2. Unmatched junction bases numbered 4, after V lost 6 bases and J lost 9 bases. CDR3 length equals 13 residues. CDR1 is SQVTM, CDR2 ANQGSEA, per germline. CDR3 protein: CSVTSGGVGEQFF. The CDR3 DNA reads TGCAGCGTGACTAGCGGGGGGGTTGGTGAGCAGTTCTTC.

This clone came up a few times. The DNA for the CDR3 is TGCAGTGCTCCCGACAGGATTCAGTTCTTC. Its protein product is CSAPDRIQFF. The chain links TRBV20-1 to TRBJ2-1, with a weak D call TRBD1 (6 bases). This CDR3 region has 10 residues. Germline V gives CDR1 DFQATT, CDR2 SNEGSKA (reference sequence). The V gene lost 5 bases and the J gene lost 13 bases, with 12 bases spanning the gap.

This chain uses TRBV29-1 with TRBJ1-1; D remains unclear. The CDR3 consists of 10 residues. Germline CDR1 reads SQVTM; CDR2 reads ANQGSEA. V was shortened by 5 bases and J by 1 base, with 2 bases between the two germline ends. In nucleotides, the CDR3 is TGCAGCGTTCGGAACACTGAAGCTTTCTTT. It translates to CSVRNTEAFF.